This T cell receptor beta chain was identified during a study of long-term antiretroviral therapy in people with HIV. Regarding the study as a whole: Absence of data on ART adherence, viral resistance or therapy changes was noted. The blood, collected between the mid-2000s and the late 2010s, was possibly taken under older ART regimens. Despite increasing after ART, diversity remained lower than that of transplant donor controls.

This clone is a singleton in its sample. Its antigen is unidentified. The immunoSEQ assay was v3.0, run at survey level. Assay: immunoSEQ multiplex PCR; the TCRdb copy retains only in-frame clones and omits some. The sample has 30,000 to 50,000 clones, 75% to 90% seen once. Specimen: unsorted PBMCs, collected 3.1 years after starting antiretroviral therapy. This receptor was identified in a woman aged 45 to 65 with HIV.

This chain's CDR3 is CASSVDGQGTTYEQYF. CDR3 DNA sequence: TGTGCCAGCAGCGTAGACGGACAGGGGACGACCTACGAGCAGTACTTC. This chain joins TRBV9 and TRBJ2-7, with 9 positions matching TRBD1. CDR1 SGDLS and CDR2 YYNGEE come from the germline V gene. There are 16 residues in the CDR3. V was clipped by 0 bases and J by 2 bases; unmatched bases: 6.